One sample yielded the 30 T cell receptor beta chains listed below, sequenced in a study of T cell responses to AZD1222 COVID-19 vaccine. Repertoires were generated with immunoSEQ multiplex PCR, while TCRdb's copy carries only in-frame clones and drops some. This table has 150,000 to 200,000 clones, approximately 92% appearing once. The specimen comprised peripheral blood, sampled on day 0 of AZD1222 vaccination. Receptor source: an adult in good health.

This clone was seen once. The chain uses TRBV2 and TRBJ2-7; weak D call: TRBD1 (6 bases). V dropped 7 bases and J dropped 7 bases, with 11 bases sitting between them. The CDR3 is made up of 11 amino acids. Germline V lookup: CDR1 SNHLY, CDR2 FYNNEI. CDR3 protein: CASTGVREQYF. The CDR3 DNA reads TGTGCCAGCACAGGGGTCCGTGAGCAGTACTTC.

This chain joins TRBV5-5 and TRBJ2-5, with D tentatively TRBD2 (6 bases). This CDR3 has 13 residues. Germline V gene data show CDR1 as SGHKS and CDR2 as YYEKEE (reference sequence). The ends were cut back, 0 bases at V and 4 bases at J, with 7 bases in the middle. This CDR3 is CASSLGGVETQYF. In DNA form, the CDR3 reads TGTGCCAGCAGCTTGGGCGGGGTAGAGACCCAGTACTTC.

V is TRBV28 and J is TRBJ2-3; 12 nucleotides match TRBD2. The germline CDR1 and CDR2 sequences are MDHEN and SYDVKM. V shed 4 bases and J 6 bases; nucleotides not matched to a gene: 8. The CDR3 spans 16 residues. CDR3 amino acids: CASSSRLAGARDTQYF. The DNA for the CDR3 is TGTGCCAGCAGTTCCAGACTAGCGGGGGCACGGGATACGCAGTATTTT.

The chain is built from TRBV25-1 and TRBJ2-7; no definite D call. Germline CDR1 is MGHDK and CDR2 is SYGVNS. Trimming removed 1 base at V and 8 bases at J, with 6 bases between. The CDR3 has 11 amino acids. The CDR3 nucleotides are TGTGCCAGCAGTGAATCTCTCAAGCAGTACTTC. Translating it yields CASSESLKQYF.

The genes are TRBV6-1 and TRBJ1-5; D not certain. The CDR3 runs to 16 residues. Per the germline V gene, CDR1 is MNHNS and CDR2 is SASEGT. The V and J ends lost 4 bases and 2 bases respectively, with 15 bases between them. In DNA, the CDR3 is TGTGCCAGCAGTGTAGTAGGGTCTGCGGGCAATCAGCCCCAGCATTTT. Translated: CASSVVGSAGNQPQHF.

The chain recombines TRBV6-6 with TRBJ2-5; D may be TRBD1 (6 bases). Germline-derived CDR1 and CDR2 are MNHNY and SVGAGI (reference sequence). V lost 6 bases and J 5 bases, leaving 16 bases between the germline ends. This CDR3 comprises 14 residues. The CDR3 here is CASRDSYIGETQYF. The DNA of the CDR3 is TGTGCCAGCAGGGACAGCTATATCGGGGAGACCCAGTACTTC.

The chain employs TRBV2 and TRBJ2-4; perhaps TRBD2 as D (5 bases). The germline V and J ends were trimmed by 0 bases and 0 bases, with 9 bases remaining between them. Germline V gene sequence: CDR1 SNHLY, CDR2 FYNNEI. The CDR3 loop spans 16 amino acids. CDR3 region: CASSEASGLAKNIQYF. The DNA of the CDR3 is TGTGCCAGCAGTGAAGCGTCAGGACTAGCCAAAAACATTCAGTACTTC.

In DNA form, the CDR3 reads TGCGCCAGCAGCCACCGACTAGCCGGGGAGCTGTTTTTT. Translated, it gives CASSHRLAGELFF. The rearrangement links TRBV4-3 to TRBJ2-2; a possible D gene is TRBD2 (6 bases). Germline CDR1 is LGHNA and CDR2 is YSLEER. Trimming removed 3 bases at V and 6 bases at J, with 8 bases between. This CDR3 comprises 13 residues.

The V call is TRBV3-1 (or the pseudogene TRBV3-2), the J call TRBJ2-6; 10 bases are shared with TRBD2. This CDR3 contains 22 residues. Looked up from germline, CDR1 is LGHDT and CDR2 is YNNKEL (reference sequence). The V gene end was trimmed by 3 bases and the J gene end by 4 bases; junction bases not matched to a gene: 21. CDR3 nucleotides: TGTGCCAGCAGCCAGGGACCCCTCGTTAGGAGCGGGGGGGCGGTAGGGGCCAACGTCCTGACTTTC. Encoded protein: CASSQGPLVRSGGAVGANVLTF.

J is TRBJ1-5 and V is TRBV19; TRBD1 matches at 7 bases. The CDR3 is made up of 17 amino acids. Germline CDR1 is LNHDA and CDR2 is SQIVND (reference sequence). Unmatched junction bases numbered 18, after V lost 8 bases and J lost 5 bases. The CDR3 bases are TGTGCCAGTTGGGACAGTGACTACGTGGGGGGCTATCAGCCCCAGCATTTT. Translating gives CASWDSDYVGGYQPQHF.

This chain links TRBV7-9 with TRBJ2-5; D perhaps matches TRBD2 (6 bases). The ends were cut back, 3 bases at V and 2 bases at J, with 13 bases in the middle. The CDR3 is 15 amino acids. CDR1 SEHNR and CDR2 FQNEAQ come from the germline V gene (reference sequence). CDR3 amino acids: CASSFGGATQETQYF. CDR3 sequence (DNA): TGTGCCAGCAGCTTCGGCGGGGCCACACAAGAGACCCAGTACTTC. Supplemented by reference TRBV7-9 and TRBJ2-5, the full variable domain reads DTGVSQNPRHKITKRGQNVTFRCDPISEHNRLYWYRQTLGQGPEFLTYFQNEAQLEKSRLLSDRFSAERPKGSFSTLEIQRTEQGDSAMYLCASSFGGATQETQYFGPGTRLLVL.

The chain recombines TRBV12-3 or TRBV12-4 with TRBJ2-5; possible D gene TRBD1, 6 bases. The CDR3 consists of 13 residues. The V end was cut by 6 bases, the J end by 1 base, with 9 bases between. The CDR3: CASSRGGQETQYF. CDR3 nucleotide sequence: TGTGCCAGCAGCCGAGGGGGCCAAGAGACCCAGTACTTC.

V gene TRBV4-1 combines with J gene TRBJ1-1; D unclear. The CDR3 contains 15 residues. Trimming took off 3 bases at V and 6 bases at J, with 17 bases between the two ends. Germline CDR1 and CDR2: MGHRA and YSYEKL. CDR3 bases: TGCGCCAGCAGCCAGACGCCCAGCTCCAGGCCTGAAGCTTTCTTT. Protein product: CASSQTPSSRPEAFF.

The chain employs TRBV7-2 and TRBJ1-2; TRBD1 aligns across 8 bases. Germline V gene sequence: CDR1 SGHTA, CDR2 FQGNSA. V lost 5 bases and J lost 8; bases outside the gene matches: 10. The CDR3 runs to 14 residues. The CDR3 sequence is CASSLLGQGNGYTF. Here the CDR3 DNA reads TGTGCCAGCAGCCTCCTCGGACAGGGAAACGGCTACACCTTC.

J is TRBJ1-6 and V is TRBV5-1, with 7 bases aligning to TRBD1. Germline trimming cut 0 bases from V and 0 bases from J; bases unmatched to any gene: 12. This CDR3 region has 20 residues. Germline CDR1 reads SGHRS; CDR2 reads YFSETQ. In DNA, the CDR3 is TGCGCCAGCAGCTTGGTAAGCGGGACAGCACTGAGCTCCTATAATTCACCCCTCCACTTT. It is translated as CASSLVSGTALSSYNSPLHF.

The rearrangement uses TRBV5-5 and TRBJ2-2; D call uncertain. V was shortened by 3 bases and J by 2 bases, with 8 bases between the two germline ends. This CDR3 comprises 14 residues. Germline CDR1 SGHKS, CDR2 YYEKEE (reference sequence). This CDR3 is CASSSGYNTGELFF. The DNA of the CDR3 is TGTGCCAGCAGCTCGGGCTACAACACCGGGGAGCTGTTTTTT.

This clone has a handful of counts. V gene TRBV19 combines with J gene TRBJ2-7; possibly TRBD2 for D (7 bases). Trimming left V 9 bases short and J 5 bases short, with 17 bases between. This CDR3 is 13 amino acids long. Germline V CDR1 and CDR2: LNHDA, SQIVND (reference sequence). The CDR3 is CASRRGGGHEQYF. The CDR3 bases are TGTGCCAGCAGGAGGGGAGGGGGACACGAGCAGTACTTC.

The chain employs TRBV7-8 and TRBJ2-7; D is undetermined. The V gene's germline CDR1 is SGHVS and CDR2 FQNEAQ. The CDR3 is 14 residues long. Trimming stripped 0 bases from V and 3 bases from J, with 9 bases between. In nucleotides, the CDR3 is TGTGCCAGCAGCTTAGCGTGGGGTGACTACGAGCAGTACGTC. The encoded protein is CASSLAWGDYEQYV.

The J gene is TRBJ2-3, the V gene TRBV7-2; possibly TRBD1 for D (6 bases). Between the trimmed V and J ends, which lost 1 base and 5 bases, there was a span of 16 bases. Per the germline V gene, CDR1 is SGHTA and CDR2 is FQGNSA. The CDR3 loop spans 16 amino acids. CDR3 DNA: TGTGCCAGCAGCTTAGGGGGGCACACGACGGGAGATACGCAGTATTTT. This translates into CASSLGGHTTGDTQYF.

The chain recombines TRBV6-6 with TRBJ1-5, with TRBD1 as a possible D gene (6 bases). The CDR3 consists of 15 residues. Germline loops: CDR1 MNHNY, CDR2 SVGAGI (reference sequence). Trimming took off 0 bases at V and 4 bases at J, with 10 bases between the two ends. For the CDR3, the DNA is TGTGCCAGCAGTTACTCGGGGGCGCGGAATCAGCCCCAGCATTTT. This gives the protein CASSYSGARNQPQHF.

This chain connects TRBV6-2 or TRBV6-3 to TRBJ2-3; 11 nucleotides match TRBD2. The V gene end was trimmed by 1 base and the J gene end by 3 bases; junction bases not matched to a gene: 6. In germline, CDR1 is MNHEY, CDR2 SVGEGT. The CDR3 runs 17 residues. This CDR3 reads CASSYLLSGGATDTQYF. CDR3 bases: TGTGCCAGCAGTTACTTGCTTAGCGGGGGGGCGACAGATACGCAGTATTTT.

The DNA of the CDR3 is TGTGCCAGTAGAGCAGGCCTCGGACAGGGGGCTTTCGAGCAGTACTTC. Translated, it gives CASRAGLGQGAFEQYF. This chain links TRBV19 with TRBJ2-7, with 11 bases identical to TRBD1. This CDR3 spans 16 amino acids. Trimming cost V 6 bases and J 6 bases; bases outside gene matches: 13. Germline-derived CDR1 and CDR2 are LNHDA and SQIVND (reference sequence).

This clone was detected ten times or more. The rearrangement links TRBV14 to TRBJ2-2, with D unclear. Between the trimmed V and J ends, which lost 0 bases and 6 bases, there was a span of 11 bases. The CDR3 consists of 15 residues. Germline-derived CDR1 and CDR2 are SGHDN and FVKESK. CDR3 bases: TGTGCCAGCAGCCAAGATTGGCACGGCGCCGGGGAGCTGTTTTTT. This translates into CASSQDWHGAGELFF.

This chain links TRBV5-8 with TRBJ1-4; D remains ambiguous. CDR3 length: 13 amino acids. In germline, CDR1 is SGHTS, CDR2 YDEGEE. The V end was cut by 2 bases, the J end by 8 bases, with 10 bases between. Written as DNA, the CDR3 is TGTGCCAGCAGCTTCGGGCACGGGGAAAAACTGTTTTTT. This encodes CASSFGHGEKLFF.

The CDR3 DNA reads as TGTGCCAGCAGCGTAGATGGGACTAGCGGGGTGAATACGCAGTATTTT. This gives the protein CASSVDGTSGVNTQYF. The rearrangement joins TRBV9 to TRBJ2-3, with 13 bases matching TRBD2. CDR3 size: 16 residues. Germline V gene lookup returns CDR1 SGDLS and CDR2 YYNGEE. V lost 0 bases and J lost 7; bases outside the gene matches: 5.

The V gene is TRBV15, the J gene TRBJ1-4; D is possibly TRBD1 (5 bases). Trimming pared 1 base from V and 0 bases from J, leaving 15 bases between. In germline, CDR1 is LNHNV, CDR2 YYDKDF (reference sequence). The length of the CDR3 is 18 residues. The CDR3 coding sequence is TGTGCCACCAGCAGAGTCGGTATGAGGGACCCAACTAATGAAAAACTGTTTTTT. Translation gives CATSRVGMRDPTNEKLFF.

This rearrangement joins TRBV19 to TRBJ1-2, with D possibly matching TRBD1 (6 bases). Germline CDR1 is LNHDA and CDR2 is SQIVND (reference sequence). V was clipped by 5 bases and J by 7 bases, with 20 bases between them. CDR3 length: 15 amino acids. The chain's CDR3 is CASSPGTLLSGGYTF. As DNA, the CDR3 is TGTGCCAGTAGTCCCGGGACACTTCTATCTGGTGGCTACACCTTC.

The chain employs TRBV6-5 and TRBJ2-3; perhaps D is TRBD1 or TRBD2 (7 bases each). There are 14 residues in the CDR3. The V end was cut by 6 bases, the J end by 5 bases, with 15 bases between. The V gene's germline CDR1 is MNHEY and CDR2 SVGAGI. In DNA form, the CDR3 reads TGTGCCAGCAGCCCCAGGGGGGAGGGAGATACGCAGTATTTT. Translation: CASSPRGEGDTQYF.

The genes are TRBV27 and TRBJ1-1; D is unresolved. Germline CDR1 and CDR2: MNHEY and SMNVEV (reference sequence). The V end lost 10 bases, the J end lost 1 base, and 13 bases lay between the germline ends. This CDR3 region has 13 residues. The CDR3 region is CATKGWENTEAFF. The CDR3, as DNA: TGTGCCACCAAAGGGTGGGAGAACACTGAAGCTTTCTTT.

This rearrangement joins TRBV10-3 to TRBJ2-7, with 8 bases aligning to TRBD1. CDR3 length: 14 amino acids. V trimming: 10 bases; J trimming: 6 bases; junction bases outside the gene matches: 14. Germline CDR1 reads ENHRY; CDR2 reads SYGVKD. The chain's CDR3 is CASAGTGPSSEQYF. The CDR3 DNA reads as TGTGCCAGCGCCGGGACAGGTCCTTCTAGCGAGCAGTACTTC.